This T cell receptor (beta chain) appears in the sequencing data of a study of T cells expressing NK-cell markers (dated by TCRdb to the early 2020s). The study in broad terms: TCR beta-chain repertoires were profiled in sorted CD3+CD56+NKG2C+, CD3+CD56+NKG2C- and CD3+CD56-NKG2C+ T-cell subsets from seven or eight donors. Among the eight sequenced donors, seven were HCMV-seropositive and one was HCMV-seronegative. Randomly selected healthy volunteers, three men and five women, were used as the eight sequenced donors. Sequencing of the libraries produced 2 x 150 bp reads on Illumina HiSeq 2000/2500, MiSeq or NextSeq.

To determine HCMV serostatus, a commercial ELISA kit was used to detect HCMV-specific IgG in serum. Ficoll density gradient centrifugation was used to isolate peripheral blood mononuclear cells from blood. The CDR3 runs 14 residues from the cysteine to the phenylalanine. The DNA is unrecorded. CDR1 is given as MNHEY and CDR2 as SVGEGT, both from the germline V gene. The sample was run on an Illumina HiSeq 2000. TCR beta cDNA libraries were prepared using 5'RACE template switching, which introduced a universal primer site and unique molecular identifiers. cDNA synthesis was primed from the TCR beta constant segment, followed by two successive PCR amplification steps. The published analysis was carried out like this. MIGEC was used to demultiplex reads and group the reads by UMI, and MiTCR was used to assemble and quantify clonotypes. To remove erroneous sequences, TCR cDNA sequences were retained only when supported by two or more reads. The tcR package was used for downstream repertoire analysis, with clonotypes matched between fractions based on CDR3 nucleotide sequence plus V segment. VDJmatch was used to annotate antigen specificity against VDJdb, with one amino acid substitution allowed in CDR3. Based on TCRdb reprocessing of the reads, there is one entry per CDR3 protein sequence, and DNA is missing. The V and J calls and clone size come from TCRdb's table, not from the authors' own analysis. The record for this sample contains roughly 150,000 distinct CDR3 sequences. The ten biggest clones cover 20% of the sample.

Points on this clonotype: What this receptor recognizes is not known.

Here is what the overall study found, with its caveats: For several donors, the dominant CD3+CD56+NKG2C+ clonotypes were among the top 10 CD8+ clonotypes and accounted for about 1.0-8% of CD8+ T cells. Whether the expanded NKG2C-expressing T cell clones were specific for HCMV antigens was left unclear. Those dominant clonotypes were again the most abundant among CD3+CD56-NKG2C+ cells in several donors, at about 25-65%.

The receptor was isolated from a man aged 18 to 69 in good health. Source material: blood T cells: a sorted CD56 or NKG2C T cell subset, CD4+ or CD8+ T cells, or bulk PBMC T cells (not recorded which). In this chain, TRBV6-2 or TRBV6-3 is recombined with TRBJ2-6; there is no DNA to check the TCRdb D call of TRBD1. CDR3 protein: CASSSGVGANVLTF.